A selection of T cell receptor beta chains follows, all from one sample in a study of blood T cells in healthy people across ages. TCRdb re-analysed the 5' RACE reads in MiXCR, keeping a single row per CDR3 protein. The table shows 550,000 to 600,000 distinct CDR3 sequences, with around half occurring only once. Sequenced: blood. The receptors here all came from a man aged 80 or over in good health. The CDR3 runs from the conserved cysteine through the conserved F or W. The order of the fields is J gene, clone size, V gene, D gene, CDR3 protein, CDR3 DNA. The D gene is left open where the match is weak. Size is stated for part of the rows, as once, few or many counts, or as a class when the clone is expanded.

j_call: TRBJ2-2; clone_size: -; v_call: TRBV5-4; d_call: TRBD2; cdr3_aa: CASSPGGGANNAGELFF; cdr3_nt: TGTGCCAGCAGCCCCGGGGGGGGGGCCAACAACGCCGGGGAGCTGTTTTTT
j_call: TRBJ2-1; clone_size: few; v_call: TRBV7-2; d_call: -; cdr3_aa: CASSLVNAGEQFF; cdr3_nt: TGTGCCAGCAGCTTAGTAAACGCGGGTGAGCAGTTCTTC
j_call: TRBJ2-7; clone_size: many; v_call: TRBV6-5; d_call: TRBD1; cdr3_aa: CASSVRGYVSYEQYF; cdr3_nt: TGTGCCAGCAGTGTCAGGGGGTACGTATCCTACGAGCAGTACTTC
j_call: TRBJ2-3; clone_size: -; v_call: TRBV5-1; d_call: -; cdr3_aa: CASSLARDSNTDTQYF; cdr3_nt: TGCGCCAGCAGCTTGGCCAGAGACTCCAACACAGATACGCAGTATTTT
j_call: TRBJ2-3; clone_size: few; v_call: TRBV27; d_call: TRBD1; cdr3_aa: CASSLRRQGVTDTQYF; cdr3_nt: TGTGCCAGCAGTTTAAGGAGACAGGGCGTCACAGATACGCAGTATTTT
j_call: TRBJ2-1; clone_size: -; v_call: TRBV4-3; d_call: TRBD1; cdr3_aa: CASSQGTGYNEQFF; cdr3_nt: TGCGCCAGCAGCCAGGGGACAGGATACAATGAGCAGTTCTTC
j_call: TRBJ2-5; clone_size: few; v_call: TRBV15; d_call: -; cdr3_aa: CATSRDVFETQYF; cdr3_nt: TGTGCCACCAGCAGAGATGTGTTCGAGACCCAGTACTTC
j_call: TRBJ2-1; clone_size: -; v_call: TRBV5-1; d_call: TRBD1; cdr3_aa: CASSSPGQGAPSYNEQFF; cdr3_nt: TGCGCCAGCAGCTCACCGGGACAGGGGGCCCCTTCCTACAATGAGCAGTTCTTC
j_call: TRBJ1-1; clone_size: -; v_call: TRBV6-2/TRBV6-3; d_call: -; cdr3_aa: CASSYAGSPLGAFF; cdr3_nt: TGTGCCAGCAGTTACGCCGGCAGCCCCTTGGGAGCTTTCTTT
j_call: TRBJ2-5; clone_size: -; v_call: TRBV29-1; d_call: -; cdr3_aa: CSVVRPPRETQYF; cdr3_nt: TGCAGCGTTGTCCGACCCCCCAGAGAGACCCAGTACTTC
j_call: TRBJ1-1; clone_size: -; v_call: TRBV20-1; d_call: -; cdr3_aa: CSAGREAAFF; cdr3_nt: TGCAGTGCCGGCAGAGAGGCAGCTTTCTTT